Included here is one T cell receptor beta chain sequence, with context. This entry belongs to a study of T cells in tuberculosis. Overall study: CD1B tetramers identified T cells specific for mycobacterial lipid GMM.

Sorting used thawed, overnight-rested PBMC stained with anti-CD3, a viability dye and GMM-loaded CD1B tetramer. The CD1B tetramers carried C32 glucose monomycolate purified from Rhodococcus equi. Tetramer-sorted PBMC had been CD14 monocyte-depleted before freezing. Approximately 110,000 tetramer-negative cells were sorted from each donor. Sequencing of TCR-alpha and TCR-beta chains was unpaired. The table came from immunoSEQ multiplex PCR; TCRdb's copy has only in-frame clones and leaves some out. The data contain 80,000 to 90,000 clones, more than 75% of them singletons. Germline-derived CDR1 and CDR2 are SGHRS and YFSETQ. CDR3 length: 14 amino acids. The V end was cut by 8 bases, the J end by 3 bases, with 17 bases between.

This receptor was taken from an adult woman with latent tuberculosis. The chain couples TRBV5-1 to TRBJ2-5, with D tentatively TRBD1 (6 bases). The sample comprised CD1b-GMM tetramer-negative cells sorted from PBMCs. CDR3 nucleotides: TGCGCCAGTGATTCCGGGACACGAGAAGAGACCCAGTACTTC. Translation gives CASDSGTREETQYF.